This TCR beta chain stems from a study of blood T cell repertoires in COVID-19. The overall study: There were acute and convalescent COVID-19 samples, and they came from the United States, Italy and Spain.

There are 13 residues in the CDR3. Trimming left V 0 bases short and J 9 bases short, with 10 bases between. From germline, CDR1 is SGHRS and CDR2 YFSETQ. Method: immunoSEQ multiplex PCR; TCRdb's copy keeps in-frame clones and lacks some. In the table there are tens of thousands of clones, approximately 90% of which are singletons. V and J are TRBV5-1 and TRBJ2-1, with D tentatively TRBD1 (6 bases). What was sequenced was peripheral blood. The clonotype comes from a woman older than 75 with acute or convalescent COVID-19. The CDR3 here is CASSLGQAVEQFF. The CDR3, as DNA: TGCGCCAGCAGCTTGGGACAGGCGGTTGAGCAGTTCTTC. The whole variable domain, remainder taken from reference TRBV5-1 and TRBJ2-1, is KAGVTQTPRYLIKTRGQQVTLSCSPISGHRSVSWYQQTPGQGLQFLFEYFSETQRNKGNFPGRFSGRQFSNSRSEMNVSTLELGDSALYLCASSLGQAVEQFFGPGTRLTVL.